A selection of T cell receptor beta chains follows, all from one sample in a study of somatic mutations in cytotoxic T cells in rheumatoid arthritis. The repertoire was sequenced with immunoSEQ multiplex PCR; TCRdb's copy has only in-frame clones and lacks some. Among 15,000 to 20,000 clones, approximately 84% were seen once, and the ten largest hold around 9.3%. The sequenced sample was CD8+ T cells sorted from blood. The source of these receptors is an adult with rheumatoid arthritis. The CDR3 runs from the conserved cysteine through the conserved F or W. D genes are given only for firm matches. Clone sizes are given selectively: once, few, many, or a class where the clone is expanded.

d_call j_call v_call clone_size cdr3_nt cdr3_aa
NA TRBJ2-1 TRBV6-1 NA TGTGCCAGCAGTGAAAATCGGAATTCCTACAATGAGCAGTTCTTC CASSENRNSYNEQFF
NA TRBJ2-2 TRBV5-1 NA TGCGCCAGCAGTCCAAACAGGGAGGCCGGGGAGCTGTTTTTT CASSPNREAGELFF
NA TRBJ1-1 TRBV5-1 few TGCGCCAGCAGCTCCGAAGGGAAGGGGACTGAAGCTTTCTTT CASSSEGKGTEAFF
TRBD1 TRBJ1-2 TRBV9 NA TGTGCCAGCAGCGGGGGGGACAGGGTAACTGATGGCTACACCTTC CASSGGDRVTDGYTF
NA TRBJ2-5 TRBV29-1 NA TGCAGCGTTGTCGAGGGGGTTTTGGAGACCCAGTACTTC CSVVEGVLETQYF
TRBD1 TRBJ2-1 TRBV7-6 NA TGTGCCAGCAGCCCGACAACGACAGGGGGCAATGAGCAGTTCTTC CASSPTTTGGNEQFF
NA TRBJ2-3 TRBV2 NA TGTGCCAGCAGTATCCCAGGCTCGCAGTATTTT CASSIPGSQYF
TRBD1 TRBJ2-7 TRBV7-9 NA TGTGCCAGCAGCCACAGGGGGCACTGGGACGAGCAGTACTTC CASSHRGHWDEQYF
NA TRBJ1-1 TRBV5-4 few TGTGCCAGCAGCCCAGTCCAGACAGGGAACACTGAAGCTTTCTTT CASSPVQTGNTEAFF
NA TRBJ1-2 TRBV7-9 NA TGTGCCAGCTTGCGGGCCGGGCGGGAGGAGAACTCAAACTATGGCTACACCTTC CASLRAGREENSNYGYTF
NA TRBJ2-7 TRBV5-4 NA TGTGCCAGCAGCAACATGAACTACGAGCAGTACTTC CASSNMNYEQYF
TRBD1 TRBJ2-7 TRBV27 NA TGTGCCAGCAGTTTAAGGGCAGGGGGTGGGCAGTACTTC CASSLRAGGGQYF
NA TRBJ2-1 TRBV21-1 NA TGTGCCAGCAGCAAAGGGGGCAGGGGGCGCGGGAATGAGCAGTTCTTC CASSKGGRGRGNEQFF
TRBD2 TRBJ2-3 TRBV5-1 NA TGCGCCAGCAGTCCCACGGCCGCAAGCGGGGTGGGAGATACGCAGTATTTT CASSPTAASGVGDTQYF
TRBD2 TRBJ2-7 TRBV29-1 NA TGCAGCGTTGAACTAGCGGGGGACTACGAGCAGTACTTC CSVELAGDYEQYF
NA TRBJ2-5 TRBV10-1 NA TGCGCCAGCAGTGAGGAGGTCGGATCGGGGACCCAGTACTTC CASSEEVGSGTQYF
NA TRBJ1-2 TRBV6-5 NA TGTGCCAGCAGTTACTATCGACAGGAGGATGGCTACACCTTC CASSYYRQEDGYTF
NA TRBJ2-1 TRBV9 NA TGTGCCAGCAGCTATGGCGGGGATGAGCAGTTCTTC CASSYGGDEQFF
NA TRBJ2-5 TRBV5-1 NA TGCGCCAGCAGCTACCAACAAGAGACCCAGTACTTC CASSYQQETQYF
TRBD1 TRBJ1-1 TRBV7-6 NA TGTGCCAGCAGCTTAGAGGTGACAGGGTCGAACACTGAAGCTTTCTTT CASSLEVTGSNTEAFF
NA TRBJ1-1 TRBV13 NA TGTGCCAGCACCATACGCACTCGGGGTTTAAACACTGAAGCTTTCTTT CASTIRTRGLNTEAFF
NA TRBJ2-7 TRBV13 NA TGTGCCAGCAGCGCCCGACAGAGGTTCAACGAGCAGTACTTC CASSARQRFNEQYF
NA TRBJ2-7 TRBV6-1 NA TGTGCCAGCAGTGAGGGCACCTACTACGAGCAGTACTTC CASSEGTYYEQYF
NA TRBJ1-2 TRBV7-3 NA TGTGCCAGCAGCCCGGACAGCTATGGCTACACCTTC CASSPDSYGYTF
NA TRBJ2-7 TRBV6-1 NA TGTGCCAGCAGTGAAGCACAAGGTAGGAGTCGCAACGAGCAGTACTTC CASSEAQGRSRNEQYF
NA TRBJ1-1 TRBV28 NA TGTGCCAGCAGTTTTAAATTCGCCACTGAAGCTTTCTTT CASSFKFATEAFF
NA TRBJ1-5 TRBV5-5 NA TGTGCCAGCAGCTGGGGGGGAGGGGACGGTCAGCCCCAGCATTTT CASSWGGGDGQPQHF
NA TRBJ2-1 TRBV7-9 NA TGTGCCAGCAGCTTAGAAGCTCAAGGGCAGTTCTTC CASSLEAQGQFF
NA TRBJ2-7 TRBV11-3 NA TGTGCCAGCAGCCACGACAGCGCCTACGAGCAGTACTTC CASSHDSAYEQYF
NA TRBJ1-3 TRBV10-1 NA TGCGCCCCTGTACCGTGCTCTGGAAACACCATATATTTT CAPVPCSGNTIYF
NA TRBJ2-1 TRBV30 NA TGTGCCTGGAGTAAACTCAATGAGCAGTTCTTC CAWSKLNEQFF
TRBD1 TRBJ1-2 TRBV18 NA TGTGCCAGCTTAGGACCCGGGACAGGGAATGGCTACACCTTC CASLGPGTGNGYTF
NA TRBJ2-1 TRBV11-3 NA TGTGCCAGCAGTCTAAGCAGGAGCTCCTACAATGAGCAGTTCTTC CASSLSRSSYNEQFF
NA TRBJ2-1 TRBV5-5 NA TGTGCCAGCAGCTTGGGAAGAGGGCAGGGGTTCTACAATGAGCAGTTCTTC CASSLGRGQGFYNEQFF
TRBD1 TRBJ1-3 TRBV5-1 NA TGCGCCAGCAGCCCGGGGACAGGGGGCGCCTGGGGAAACACCATATATTTT CASSPGTGGAWGNTIYF
NA TRBJ1-3 TRBV7-9 NA TGTGCCAGCAGCTTGAGGCCTGGAAACACCATATATTTT CASSLRPGNTIYF
NA TRBJ1-1 TRBV14 NA TGTGCCAGCAGCCAAGATCCCCGCGTCGGCACTGAAGCTTTCTTT CASSQDPRVGTEAFF
NA TRBJ1-1 TRBV19 NA TGTGCCAGTAGTATCGGGCCGAACACTGAAGCTTTCTTT CASSIGPNTEAFF
NA TRBJ1-3 TRBV27 NA TGTGCCAGCAGCCCCGGGGGAGGAAACACCATATATTTT CASSPGGGNTIYF
TRBD2 TRBJ2-1 TRBV5-1 NA TGCGCCAGCAGCGTACGACCGGGAGGGGATGAGCAGTTCTTC CASSVRPGGDEQFF
NA TRBJ2-7 TRBV6-5 NA TGTGCCAGCAGCCTAGGGCCTCGGTTCGAGCAGTACTTC CASSLGPRFEQYF
NA TRBJ1-6 TRBV4-2 NA TGTGCCAGCAGCCAAGATCGGGAGAGTTCACCCCTCCACTTT CASSQDRESSPLHF
NA TRBJ1-3 TRBV6-5 NA TGTGCCAGCAGGCCGACCGGGACTGGAAACACCATATATTTT CASRPTGTGNTIYF
TRBD1 TRBJ1-2 TRBV30 NA TGTGCCTGGGATTCCCGGACAGGGGAAACGCAGGTCGGTGGCTACACCTTC CAWDSRTGETQVGGYTF
NA TRBJ1-1 TRBV18 NA TGTGCCAGCTCAGTCGACGGCAGGGTGGCGTCTGGCACTGAAGCTTTCTTT CASSVDGRVASGTEAFF
TRBD1 TRBJ1-3 TRBV7-6 NA TGTGCCAGCAGCTCAAAACACTTGGACAGGAACTACTCAGGAAACACCATATATTTT CASSSKHLDRNYSGNTIYF
TRBD2 TRBJ2-3 TRBV6-5 NA TGTGCCAGCAGTTACGGCGGGGGGTCGAAAGATACGCAGTATTTT CASSYGGGSKDTQYF
NA TRBJ2-7 TRBV5-1 NA TGCGCCAGCAGCTTGTCCCTCGACAGGAGATACGAGCAGTACTTC CASSLSLDRRYEQYF
NA TRBJ2-7 TRBV29-1 NA TGCAGCACCCGGGACAACTACGAGCAGTACTTC CSTRDNYEQYF
TRBD1 TRBJ1-2 TRBV7-8 NA TGTGCCAGCAGCTTAGGTCCCGGGACAGGGGGCGATAGTCTCCGGTTC CASSLGPGTGGDSLRF